The clone carrying this T cell receptor beta chain has a single count. Its matching antigen is unknown. Using immunoSEQ multiplex PCR, the repertoire was profiled, and TCRdb retains in-frame clones only, with some absent. The table lists about 54,000 clones, roughly 86% of them singletons, with about 1.2% in the top ten. After removal of 5 bases from V and 2 bases from J, the junction contained 9 bases not matched to a gene. CDR1 and CDR2 from the germline V gene are GTSNPN and SVGIG (reference sequence). The CDR3 runs to 15 residues. The entry originates in a study of OX40 agonist ivuxolimab in advanced cancers. Findings of the study overall: CD8+ T cells showed, on average, more clonal expansion than CD4+ cells.

The chain carries TRBV30 and TRBJ2-1; TRBD1 matches 7 bases. This receptor was obtained from an adult with an advanced solid tumor such as melanoma, head and neck, liver or kidney cancer. This specimen consisted of CD4+ or CD8+ T cells sorted from blood, obtained in a trial of the OX40 agonist ivuxolimab. The DNA for the CDR3 is TGTGCCTGGGTGGGGGACGGGACAGCCTACAATGAGCAGTTCTTC. This gives the protein CAWVGDGTAYNEQFF.